The 26 T cell receptor beta chains below all came from one sample that was sequenced in a study of blood T cell repertoires in COVID-19. Some clones are missing from TCRdb's copy, which holds only in-frame ones; the method was immunoSEQ multiplex PCR. Among a few hundred thousand clones, roughly 88% were seen once, and the ten largest hold under 2%. The sample consisted of peripheral blood. The receptor source for this set is a woman aged 45-65 years with acute or convalescent COVID-19.

The chain has TRBV7-3 and TRBJ2-1; the D gene is possibly TRBD1 (6 bases). The V and J ends lost 5 bases and 2 bases respectively, with 13 bases between them. Germline values: CDR1 SGHTA, CDR2 FQGTGA. This CDR3 spans 15 amino acids. The CDR3: CASSQQGPTYNEQFF. CDR3 in DNA: TGTGCCAGCAGCCAACAGGGTCCCACCTACAATGAGCAGTTCTTC.

The rearrangement uses TRBV7-2 and TRBJ2-2; D unresolved. This CDR3 has 13 amino acids. The V gene's germline CDR1 is SGHTA and CDR2 FQGNSA. V lost 4 bases to trimming and J lost 4 bases, with 7 bases between them. CDR3 DNA: TGTGCCAGCAGCTCACAGAGCACCGGGGAGCTGTTTTTT. It codes for CASSSQSTGELFF. The full variable domain, in which reference TRBV7-2 and TRBJ2-2 provide the parts outside the CDR3, is GAGVSQSPSNKVTEKGKDVELRCDPISGHTALYWYRQSLGQGLEFLIYFQGNSAPDKSGLPSDRFSAERTGGSVSTLTIQRTQQEDSAVYLCASSSQSTGELFFGEGSRLTVL.

The genes are TRBV11-2 and TRBJ2-1, with D unresolved. V was clipped by 1 base and J by 5 bases, with 6 bases between them. The CDR3 loop spans 13 amino acids. Germline CDR1 is SGHAT and CDR2 is FQNNGV. The CDR3 protein is CASSLGANNEQFF. CDR3 coding DNA: TGTGCCAGCAGCTTAGGGGCCAACAATGAGCAGTTCTTC.

The chain recombines TRBV5-6 with TRBJ2-7, with a possible D match to TRBD1 (6 bases). Germline CDR1 is SGHDT and CDR2 is YYEEEE. V lost 3 bases to trimming and J lost 3 bases, with 16 bases between them. This CDR3 is built from 15 residues. CDR3 DNA: TGTGCCAGCAGCTATATCAACAGGGCCAACTACGAGCAGTACTTC. Protein product: CASSYINRANYEQYF.

Only a few counts were recorded for this clone. The V call is TRBV6-2 or TRBV6-3, the J call TRBJ1-5; TRBD1 aligns across 7 bases. This CDR3 is built from 14 residues. V lost 2 bases, J lost 3 bases, and 1 base stayed unmatched. Germline V gene data show CDR1 as MNHEY and CDR2 as SVGEGT. The CDR3 region is CASSYRGLNQPQHF. The CDR3 nucleotides read TGTGCCAGCAGTTACAGGGGGCTCAATCAGCCCCAGCATTTT.

The DNA of the CDR3 is TGCGCCAGCAGCACGAATACAGGGGACACTGAAGCTTTCTTT. It encodes CASSTNTGDTEAFF. This chain joins TRBV5-1 and TRBJ1-1; TRBD1 matches at 7 bases. The CDR3 is 14 residues long. The germline V gene encodes CDR1 SGHRS and CDR2 YFSETQ. J was trimmed by 3 bases and V by 4 bases; bases with no gene match: 6.

The chain couples TRBV28 to TRBJ2-3; D is unclear. V was clipped by 3 bases and J by 2 bases, with 15 bases between them. The CDR3 has 16 amino acids. Germline CDR1 MDHEN, CDR2 SYDVKM. In nucleotides, the CDR3 is TGTGCCAGCAGTTTCCCGATCGGGTCCTTCACAGATACGCAGTATTTT. It codes for CASSFPIGSFTDTQYF.

The gene calls are TRBV9 and TRBJ2-1, with 13 bases that match TRBD2. This CDR3 contains 14 residues. V shed 9 bases and J 6 bases; nucleotides not matched to a gene: 6. The V gene's germline CDR1 is SGDLS and CDR2 YYNGEE. The CDR3 DNA reads as TGTGCCACTGCGGGACTAGCGGGATCCAATGAGCAGTTCTTC. Translation: CATAGLAGSNEQFF. Complete variable domain (other parts from reference TRBV9 and TRBJ2-1): DSGVTQTPKHLITATGQRVTLRCSPRSGDLSVYWYQQSLDQGLQFLIQYYNGEERAKGNILERFSAQQFPDLHSELNLSSLELGDSALYFCATAGLAGSNEQFFGPGTRLTVL.

This rearrangement joins TRBV7-3 to TRBJ2-7; the D is unclear. Per germline, CDR1 SGHTA and CDR2 FQGTGA. The CDR3 is 13 residues long. V was shortened by 4 bases and J by 1 base, with 8 bases between the two germline ends. This CDR3 is CASSSHNSYEQYF. The CDR3 DNA follows: TGTGCCAGCAGCTCTCACAATTCCTACGAGCAGTACTTC.

The J gene is TRBJ2-5, the V gene TRBV6-5; perhaps TRBD1 as D (5 bases). This CDR3 comprises 13 residues. The V end lost 6 bases, the J end lost 5 bases, and 13 bases lay between the germline ends. From germline, CDR1 is MNHEY and CDR2 SVGAGI. The CDR3 protein is CASRGPDGETQYF. The CDR3 DNA is TGTGCCAGCAGGGGGCCCGACGGGGAGACCCAGTACTTC.

V usage is TRBV2 and J usage is TRBJ2-3; D gene ambiguous. Germline V gives CDR1 SNHLY, CDR2 FYNNEI. Trimming pared 7 bases from V and 10 bases from J, leaving 15 bases between. The CDR3 loop spans 12 amino acids. The chain's CDR3 is CASKPGSAPQYF. The CDR3, as DNA: TGTGCCAGCAAGCCCGGGTCTGCGCCGCAGTATTTT.

This clone has ten or more counts. The chain is built from TRBV5-1 and TRBJ1-2; the match to TRBD1 covers 10 bases. Germline assignment: CDR1 SGHRS and CDR2 YFSETQ. The length of the CDR3 is 15 residues. Losses at the gene ends were 5 bases for V and 7 bases for J; bases not matched to a gene: 11. The chain's CDR3 is CASRSRGQGFSGYTF. CDR3 DNA sequence: TGCGCCAGCAGATCAAGGGGACAGGGGTTTTCTGGCTACACCTTC.

The genes are TRBV6-5 and TRBJ2-2; 7 bases map to TRBD2. Unmatched junction bases numbered 2, after V lost 0 bases and J lost 7 bases. Germline lookup yields CDR1 MNHEY and CDR2 SVGAGI. This CDR3 spans 14 amino acids. This CDR3 is CASSYSQRGGELFF. The CDR3 coding sequence is TGTGCCAGCAGTTACTCTCAGCGGGGCGGGGAGCTGTTTTTT.

This clone has only a few counts. The J gene is TRBJ1-1, the V gene TRBV9; 8 nucleotides align to TRBD1. The V segment lost 0 bases and the J segment 1 base; nucleotides outside the gene matches: 5. CDR3 length: 16 amino acids. In germline, CDR1 is SGDLS, CDR2 YYNGEE. The CDR3 DNA reads TGTGCCAGCAGCGTAGGCCACAGGGGGAAGAACACTGAAGCTTTCTTT. It specifies CASSVGHRGKNTEAFF.

This chain joins TRBV7-9 and TRBJ2-3; TRBD2 matches 7 bases. The germline gives CDR1 SEHNR, CDR2 FQNEAQ (reference sequence). The CDR3 has 14 amino acids. Losses at the gene ends were 11 bases for V and 1 base for J; bases not matched to a gene: 9. The CDR3 reads CAAGREWGTDTQYF. CDR3 bases: TGTGCCGCGGGGAGGGAGTGGGGCACAGATACGCAGTATTTT. Complete variable domain (other parts from reference TRBV7-9 and TRBJ2-3): DTGVSQNPRHKITKRGQNVTFRCDPISEHNRLYWYRQTLGQGPEFLTYFQNEAQLEKSRLLSDRFSAERPKGSFSTLEIQRTEQGDSAMYLCAAGREWGTDTQYFGPGTRLTVL.

This clone showed up just once. The chain couples TRBV28 to TRBJ2-7; perhaps TRBD2 as D (6 bases). The length of the CDR3 is 15 residues. V shed 5 bases and J shed 4 bases, with 18 bases lying between them. The germline gives CDR1 MDHEN, CDR2 SYDVKM. CDR3 nucleotide sequence: TGTGCCAGCAGTGGATTCGCGGGAAGGTTTTACGAGCAGTACTTC. This codes for CASSGFAGRFYEQYF.

V is TRBV2 and J is TRBJ2-5; 11 bases agree with TRBD1. The germline CDR1 and CDR2 sequences are SNHLY and FYNNEI. The CDR3 runs 16 residues. The J segment lost 1 base and the V segment lost 9 bases, leaving 10 bases of the junction unmatched. CDR3 loop: CASRRTGGTFQETQYF. The CDR3 nucleotides read TGTGCCAGTCGGAGGACAGGGGGCACCTTCCAAGAGACCCAGTACTTC.

The rearrangement joins TRBV19 to TRBJ2-5; perhaps TRBD1 as D (5 bases). This CDR3 spans 15 amino acids. The germline gives CDR1 LNHDA, CDR2 SQIVND (reference sequence). V lost 3 bases to trimming and J lost 2 bases, with 13 bases between them. CDR3: CASSIPGFGQETQYF. CDR3 nucleotide sequence: TGTGCCAGTAGTATCCCAGGGTTTGGTCAAGAGACCCAGTACTTC.

The V call is TRBV28, the J call TRBJ2-2; tentative D call: TRBD2 (7 bases). The germline V and J ends were trimmed by 5 bases and 7 bases, with 14 bases remaining between them. This CDR3 region has 14 residues. Germline loops: CDR1 MDHEN, CDR2 SYDVKM. In DNA, the CDR3 is TGTGCCAGCAGTCACAGGGAGGGTGTCGGGGAGCTGTTTTTT. Its translation is CASSHREGVGELFF. The complete variable domain, with remaining parts taken from reference TRBV28 and TRBJ2-2, reads DVKVTQSSRYLVKRTGEKVFLECVQDMDHENMFWYRQDPGLGLRLIYFSYDVKMKEKGDIPEGYSVSREKKERFSLILESASTNQTSMYLCASSHREGVGELFFGEGSRLTVL.

The chain combines TRBV7-9 with TRBJ2-2; no definite D call. Germline V gene sequence: CDR1 SEHNR, CDR2 FQNEAQ (reference sequence). V lost 5 bases to trimming and J lost 7 bases, with 5 bases between them. The CDR3 length is 11 residues. The CDR3 here is CASSPSGELFF. The CDR3 region has the DNA TGTGCCAGCAGCCCTAGCGGGGAGCTGTTTTTT.

The chain recombines TRBV6-5 with TRBJ2-3; D possibly corresponds to TRBD1 (6 bases). This CDR3 has 15 residues. Germline V gene lookup returns CDR1 MNHEY and CDR2 SVGAGI. V shed 7 bases and J shed 1 base, with 15 bases lying between them. The CDR3 loop is CASTQGIPGTDTQYF. The CDR3 nucleotides read TGTGCCAGCACCCAGGGGATCCCGGGCACAGATACGCAGTATTTT.

This clone has just one count. This sequence joins TRBV15 and TRBJ2-1; D unclear. V lost 2 bases and J 4 bases, leaving 3 bases between the germline ends. This CDR3 has 12 amino acids. Germline values: CDR1 LNHNV, CDR2 YYDKDF (reference sequence). CDR3 nucleotide sequence: TGTGCCACCAGCAGACCGTACAATGAGCAGTTCTTC. Translation: CATSRPYNEQFF.

The chain joins TRBV27 to TRBJ1-1; the D is unclear. The germline V gene has CDR1 MNHEY and CDR2 SMNVEV (reference sequence). The germline V and J ends were trimmed by 0 bases and 5 bases, with 10 bases remaining between them. CDR3 length equals 14 residues. CDR3 sequence (DNA): TGTGCCAGCAGTTTATCTATCCGGGGAACTGAAGCTTTCTTT. This sequence encodes CASSLSIRGTEAFF.

The chain employs TRBV18 and TRBJ2-5; possibly TRBD1 for D (5 bases). The CDR3 extends over 14 amino acids. V lost 4 bases and J 7 bases, leaving 16 bases between the germline ends. CDR1 is KGHSH, CDR2 LQKENI, per germline. The DNA of the CDR3 is TGTGCCAGCTCACTAGAAGGGGCAAGGGGGACCCAGTACTTC. It translates to CASSLEGARGTQYF.

This clone has just one count. This chain uses TRBV19 with TRBJ2-3; TRBD2 matches at 9 bases. Germline V lookup: CDR1 LNHDA, CDR2 SQIVND (reference sequence). The V gene end was trimmed by 7 bases and the J gene end by 6 bases; junction bases not matched to a gene: 11. This CDR3 is built from 15 residues. CDR3 in amino acids: CASTTLAGHRDTQYF. The CDR3 region has the DNA TGTGCCAGTACCACCCTAGCGGGACACCGCGATACGCAGTATTTT.

There are a few counts of this clone. V and J are TRBV9 and TRBJ2-3, with 9 bases fitting TRBD2. J lost 6 bases, V lost 1 base, and 9 bases had no gene match. CDR1 SGDLS and CDR2 YYNGEE come from the germline V gene. The CDR3 extends over 16 amino acids. The CDR3 coding sequence is TGTGCCAGCAGCGTAACCCCTAGCGGGATTTTGGATACGCAGTATTTT. Translation gives CASSVTPSGILDTQYF.